Following are 15 T cell receptor beta chains from one sample sequenced in a study of CD4 T cells in relation to SARS-CoV-2 and coronaviruses. The unexposed donors gave CD4+ T cells in about 2011-2019, prior to COVID-19. After about 10 days of culture, CD4+ T cells were isolated. Their antigens are not known. The table came from immunoSEQ multiplex PCR; TCRdb's copy has only in-frame clones and leaves some out. The profile shows some 29,000 clones, 70% to 85% of them singletons. The specimen sequenced was CD4+ T cells from PBMCs, cultured in vitro. These receptors were obtained from a human donor in good health.

J is TRBJ2-5 and V is TRBV30; 8 bases map to TRBD1. The germline gives CDR1 GTSNPN, CDR2 SVGIG (reference sequence). CDR3 length equals 11 residues. V gave up 5 bases and J gave up 4 bases; unmatched junction bases: 0. The CDR3 region is CAWGQGETQYF. The CDR3 coding sequence is TGTGCCTGGGGACAGGGAGAGACCCAGTACTTC.

The V and J genes are TRBV12-3 or TRBV12-4 and TRBJ1-5; weak D call: TRBD1 (5 bases). The CDR3 covers 12 residues. Trimming left V 6 bases short and J 5 bases short, with 8 bases between. The DNA for the CDR3 is TGTGCCAGCAGCCGGGGGGATCAGCCCCAGCATTTT. Its translation is CASSRGDQPQHF.

This sequence joins TRBV2 and TRBJ2-6; D call uncertain. CDR3 length: 14 residues. The germline V gene encodes CDR1 SNHLY and CDR2 FYNNEI. The ends were cut back, 8 bases at V and 4 bases at J, with 12 bases in the middle. This CDR3 is CASSPRSGANVLTF. The CDR3 nucleotides are TGTGCCAGCTCCCCCCGGTCGGGGGCCAACGTCCTGACTTTC.

This chain joins TRBV5-5 and TRBJ1-6; 8 bases are shared with TRBD1. CDR1 and CDR2 from the germline V gene are SGHKS and YYEKEE (reference sequence). There are 15 residues in the CDR3. J was trimmed by 7 bases and V by 3 bases; bases with no gene match: 6. CDR3 nucleotide sequence: TGTGCCAGCAGCTGGGAGACAGGGGTCAATTCACCCCTCCACTTT. Translated, it gives CASSWETGVNSPLHF.

The chain couples TRBV7-3 to TRBJ2-5; no clear D gene. Per germline, CDR1 SGHTA and CDR2 FQGTGA. V was shortened by 4 bases and J by 0 bases, with 12 bases between the two germline ends. The CDR3 spans 15 residues. This CDR3 reads CASSSGPRHQETQYF. The CDR3 coding sequence is TGTGCCAGCAGCTCTGGCCCGAGACACCAAGAGACCCAGTACTTC.

The CDR3 loop reads CASSEISQGSVGYTF. The CDR3 coding sequence is TGTGCCAGCAGCGAGATTTCACAGGGCTCGGTCGGCTACACCTTC. The chain is built from TRBV13 and TRBJ1-2; maybe TRBD1 (6 bases). The germline V gene has CDR1 PRHDT and CDR2 FYEKMQ (reference sequence). The CDR3 extends over 15 amino acids. Deletions cut 5 bases from V and 8 bases from J, with 21 bases between. Using reference TRBV13 and TRBJ1-2 for the parts outside the CDR3, the full variable domain is AAGVIQSPRHLIKEKRETATLKCYPIPRHDTVYWYQQGPGQDPQFLISFYEKMQSDKGSIPDRFSAQQFSDYHSELNMSSLELGDSALYFCASSEISQGSVGYTFGSGTRLTVV.

The rearrangement links TRBV19 to TRBJ1-2; D perhaps matches TRBD1 (5 bases). The CDR3 has 15 amino acids. V lost 2 bases, J lost 2 bases, and 12 bases lay in between. The germline V gene encodes CDR1 LNHDA and CDR2 SQIVND (reference sequence). The CDR3 sequence is CASSIYGTDNYGYTF. CDR3 sequence (DNA): TGTGCCAGTAGTATATATGGGACGGACAACTATGGCTACACCTTC.

This chain uses TRBV19 with TRBJ2-1; the match to TRBD2 covers 9 bases. This CDR3 is built from 15 residues. Germline CDR1 and CDR2: LNHDA and SQIVND (reference sequence). V trimming: 2 bases; J trimming: 5 bases; junction bases outside the gene matches: 4. The CDR3 loop reads CASSILAGLNNEQFF. The CDR3, as DNA: TGTGCCAGTAGTATACTAGCGGGGCTAAACAATGAGCAGTTCTTC.

This chain joins TRBV7-9 and TRBJ1-2; 7 bases are shared with TRBD1. Unmatched junction bases numbered 2, after V lost 3 bases and J lost 1 base. The length of the CDR3 is 14 residues. Germline assignment: CDR1 SEHNR and CDR2 FQNEAQ (reference sequence). CDR3 region: CASSFDRVNYGYTF. The CDR3 nucleotides read TGTGCCAGCAGCTTTGACAGGGTTAACTATGGCTACACCTTC.

The chain carries TRBV18 and TRBJ1-4; 9 bases map to TRBD1. Germline loops: CDR1 KGHSH, CDR2 LQKENI. Germline trimming cut 2 bases from V and 8 bases from J; bases unmatched to any gene: 3. The length of the CDR3 is 14 residues. Here the CDR3 DNA reads TGTGCCAGCTCACCAGGGACAGGGCCGGAAAAACTGTTTTTT. It specifies CASSPGTGPEKLFF. The variable domain in full, completed from reference TRBV18 and TRBJ1-4, reads NAGVMQNPRHLVRRRGQEARLRCSPMKGHSHVYWYRQLPEEGLKFMVYLQKENIIDESGMPKERFSAEFPKEGPSILRIQQVVRGDSAAYFCASSPGTGPEKLFFGSGTQLSVL.

The gene calls are TRBV3-1 (or the pseudogene TRBV3-2) and TRBJ2-7, with 11 bases matching TRBD1. The CDR3 loop spans 17 amino acids. V shed 1 base and J 7 bases; nucleotides not matched to a gene: 12. Germline loops: CDR1 LGHDT, CDR2 YNNKEL (reference sequence). The CDR3 DNA sequence: TGTGCCAGCAGCCAAGGAGTTTTCGGGACAGGGGGTGGGGAGCAGTACTTC. This sequence encodes CASSQGVFGTGGGEQYF.

V gene TRBV2 combines with J gene TRBJ1-5; D unclear. The CDR3 extends over 14 amino acids. The V end lost 3 bases, the J end lost 3 bases, and 9 bases lay between the germline ends. Looked up from germline, CDR1 is SNHLY and CDR2 is FYNNEI. CDR3 DNA sequence: TGTGCCAGCAGTGACCGAATCACCAATCAGCCCCAGCATTTT. Its translation: CASSDRITNQPQHF.

V gene TRBV5-4 combines with J gene TRBJ1-4, with 7 bases that match TRBD1. After removal of 4 bases from V and 0 bases from J, the junction contained 12 bases not matched to a gene. Germline V gene sequence: CDR1 SGHNT, CDR2 YYREEE (reference sequence). This CDR3 is built from 18 residues. The CDR3 sequence: CASSASRGTVSTNEKLFF. The CDR3 DNA follows: TGTGCCAGCAGCGCGAGCCGAGGGACAGTCTCAACTAATGAAAAACTGTTTTTT.

This chain links TRBV5-1 with TRBJ2-2, with TRBD2 matching 7 bases. This CDR3 spans 15 amino acids. The V gene end was trimmed by 2 bases and the J gene end by 3 bases; junction bases not matched to a gene: 4. The V gene's germline CDR1 is SGHRS and CDR2 YFSETQ. CDR3 sequence (DNA): TGCGCCAGCAGCTTAGAGGGAGGGGACACCGGGGAGCTGTTTTTT. It yields the protein CASSLEGGDTGELFF.

This chain connects TRBV10-3 to TRBJ2-3, with D possibly being TRBD1 or TRBD2 (7 bases each). CDR1 and CDR2 from the germline V gene are ENHRY and SYGVKD. The CDR3 length is 15 residues. The V end lost 2 bases, the J end lost 3 bases, and 12 bases lay between the germline ends. CDR3 in DNA: TGTGCCATCAGTGAGCAGGGGGGAGGGACAGATACGCAGTATTTT. Translating it yields CAISEQGGGTDTQYF.